The text below deals with one T cell receptor beta chain. With 5 bases clipped from V and 1 base from J, the junction kept 7 bases outside the gene matches. CDR3 length: 17 residues. Germline loops: CDR1 SEHNR, CDR2 FQNEAQ (reference sequence). There were likely unrecorded immune exposures, though donors were nominally healthy when sampled. The data were obtained in a study of cytomegalovirus exposure and HLA in healthy donors. In the study overall: Genetic ancestry analysis placed about 80% of the approximately 390 donors that were genotyped in the Caucasian-associated cluster.

The PCR employed 60 Vbeta primers together with 13 Jbeta primers. Authors' analysis steps: In a later analysis, the count reached some 88 million unique TCR beta chains, with roughly 9.9 million shared. The repertoire was sequenced with immunoSEQ multiplex PCR; TCRdb's copy has only in-frame clones and lacks some. Clone size and V and J calls were adopted from that table, with D and trimming inferred from the DNA. The top ten clones hold about 2.2% of a sample with about 170,000 clones, around 80% of them seen once. The sequencing input was PBMCs. The chain carries TRBV7-9 and TRBJ2-5; TRBD2 matches 13 bases. The clonotype was recovered from a male donor in good health and CMV-seronegative. The CDR3 region is CASSPGTSGTFQETQYF. DNA for the CDR3: TGTGCCAGCAGCCCCGGGACTAGCGGGACGTTCCAAGAGACCCAGTACTTC.